There are a few counts of the clone carrying this T cell receptor beta chain. The CDR3 has 15 residues. Germline V gives CDR1 SEHNR, CDR2 FQNEAQ (reference sequence). Between the trimmed V and J ends, which lost 1 base and 2 bases, there was a span of 12 bases. The data derive from a study of blood T cells in healthy people across ages. Through a sample-barcoded 5' primer and a J-beta primer mix, a second PCR was run for about 6 to 11 cycles. A tag from a template-switch adaptor with 12 random nucleotides marked each cDNA molecule. MiXCR, applied by TCRdb to the 5' RACE reads, yields one record per CDR3 protein. The sample records approximately 760,000 distinct CDR3 sequences, more than 20% being singletons. These data also formed part of another study, on T cells of mothers and their children.

This receptor was identified in a boy aged 5-17 years in good health. The chain links TRBV7-9 to TRBJ2-7; D gene uncertain. The sequencing input was blood. The CDR3 region has the DNA TGTGCCAGCAGCTTAGGGTCCAGTCAGACCTACGAGCAGTACTTC. It encodes CASSLGSSQTYEQYF.